Following are 14 T cell receptor beta chains from one sample sequenced in a study of blood T cell repertoires in COVID-19. Assay used: immunoSEQ multiplex PCR; TCRdb lists only in-frame clones, some missing. Found here are 100,000 to 150,000 clones, roughly 88% of them singletons; the top ten hold about 5%. Sequencing was done on a sample of peripheral blood. These receptors all stem from a human donor in a cohort sampled during active COVID-19.

V gene TRBV2 combines with J gene TRBJ2-2; 13 positions match TRBD2. This CDR3 is built from 15 residues. V was clipped by 7 bases and J by 5 bases; unmatched bases: 4. Germline V gives CDR1 SNHLY, CDR2 FYNNEI. CDR3 coding DNA: TGTGCCAGCATCCCGGGACTAGCGGGAACCGGGGAGCTGTTTTTT. Translation: CASIPGLAGTGELFF.

This clone came up once. The chain joins TRBV29-1 to TRBJ2-7; maybe TRBD2 (5 bases). There are 12 residues in the CDR3. The germline V gene encodes CDR1 SQVTM and CDR2 ANQGSEA. The germline V and J ends were trimmed by 4 bases and 3 bases, with 10 bases remaining between them. CDR3 sequence (DNA): TGCAGCGTTGGGAGCGGAAACTACGAGCAGTACTTC. Amino acids: CSVGSGNYEQYF.

The V gene is TRBV7-8, the J gene TRBJ2-3; D is uncertain. Trimming removed 5 bases from V and 2 bases from J, with 8 bases in between. This CDR3 spans 13 amino acids. Germline CDR1 is SGHVS and CDR2 is FQNEAQ. This CDR3 is CASSIPTTDTQYF. The CDR3 bases are TGTGCCAGCAGCATACCTACCACAGATACGCAGTATTTT.

The chain recombines TRBV27 with TRBJ1-5, with TRBD1 matching over 8 bases. With V trimmed by 5 bases and J by 5 bases, 5 bases remained unmatched. The germline gives CDR1 MNHEY, CDR2 SMNVEV (reference sequence). This CDR3 has 14 residues. The CDR3, as DNA: TGTGCCAGCAGTCCCAGGGGGCCGGATCAGCCCCAGCATTTT. Translation gives CASSPRGPDQPQHF.

The chain has TRBV4-3 and TRBJ1-4; 7 bases map to TRBD1. Trimming at V came to 0 bases and at J to 7 bases, leaving 5 bases not matched to a gene. The CDR3 length is 15 residues. Germline V lookup: CDR1 LGHNA, CDR2 YSLEER. Here the CDR3 reads CASSQDGQGVEKLFF. In DNA form, the CDR3 reads TGCGCCAGCAGCCAAGATGGGCAGGGGGTTGAAAAACTGTTTTTT.

This chain's CDR3 is CASSFRSGTRGNEQFF. The DNA for the CDR3 is TGTGCCAGCAGCTTTAGATCCGGGACTAGGGGCAATGAGCAGTTCTTC. The chain employs TRBV5-5 and TRBJ2-1, with 8 bases aligning to TRBD2. V lost 2 bases to trimming and J lost 6 bases; unmatched junction nucleotides: 10. Germline CDR1 is SGHKS and CDR2 is YYEKEE (reference sequence). The CDR3 length is 16 residues.

V usage is TRBV6-5 and J usage is TRBJ1-2; perhaps TRBD1 as D (5 bases). CDR1 is MNHEY, CDR2 SVGAGI, per germline. The CDR3 runs 13 residues. Trimming pared 4 bases from V and 7 bases from J, leaving 13 bases between. The CDR3 is CASSSSRAIGYTF. The CDR3 DNA follows: TGTGCCAGCAGTTCCTCCAGGGCTATTGGCTACACCTTC.

The chain couples TRBV7-3 to TRBJ2-5; possible D gene TRBD2, 5 bases. Trimming left V 1 base short and J 1 base short, with 10 bases between. Germline CDR1 SGHTA, CDR2 FQGTGA. The CDR3 covers 15 residues. CDR3 loop: CASSLSGGPQETQYF. The DNA of the CDR3 is TGTGCCAGCAGCTTAAGCGGAGGCCCCCAAGAGACCCAGTACTTC.

This clone was seen once. The gene calls are TRBV12-3 or TRBV12-4 and TRBJ1-1; D call uncertain. Trimming stripped 3 bases from V and 10 bases from J, with 12 bases between. The CDR3 has 12 residues. CDR3 residues: CASSFGGDPAFF. The CDR3 coding sequence is TGTGCCAGCAGTTTTGGCGGGGATCCAGCTTTCTTT.

V is TRBV6-4 and J is TRBJ1-1; 8 nucleotides agree with TRBD1. Germline lookup yields CDR1 MRHNA and CDR2 SNTAGT. The ends lost 4 bases at V and 2 bases at J; junction bases unmatched: 3. The CDR3 is made up of 14 amino acids. The CDR3: CASSGQGPNTEAFF. In nucleotides, the CDR3 is TGTGCCAGCAGTGGACAGGGGCCAAACACTGAAGCTTTCTTT.

The rearrangement links TRBV11-2 to TRBJ2-4, with 9 nucleotides matching TRBD1. Germline V gene sequence: CDR1 SGHAT, CDR2 FQNNGV. Germline trimming cut 5 bases from V and 6 bases from J; bases unmatched to any gene: 5. CDR3 length: 14 residues. Here the CDR3 DNA reads TGTGCCAGCAGCCCACAGGGGGCGGGAAACATTCAGTACTTC. It specifies CASSPQGAGNIQYF.

The chain recombines TRBV4-2 with TRBJ2-3; 7 positions agree with TRBD2. Germline loops: CDR1 LGHNA, CDR2 YNFKEQ. With V trimmed by 0 bases and J by 3 bases, 9 bases remained unmatched. The CDR3 runs to 17 residues. CDR3 protein: CASSQDQRRETTDTQYF. The CDR3 DNA sequence: TGTGCCAGCAGCCAAGATCAGCGGCGGGAGACAACAGATACGCAGTATTTT.

This rearrangement joins TRBV20-1 to TRBJ2-3; 8 nucleotides align to TRBD2. Germline V CDR1 and CDR2: DFQATT, SNEGSKA (reference sequence). CDR3 size: 17 residues. V lost 3 bases to trimming and J lost 0 bases; unmatched junction nucleotides: 11. The CDR3 is CSASSIAGTSSTDTQYF. CDR3 DNA sequence: TGCAGTGCTAGTAGCATAGCGGGGACCTCTAGCACAGATACGCAGTATTTT.

V gene TRBV5-1 combines with J gene TRBJ2-2, with a tentative D call TRBD2 (5 bases). Trimming left V 0 bases short and J 1 base short, with 16 bases between. Germline V gives CDR1 SGHRS, CDR2 YFSETQ. The CDR3 is made up of 18 amino acids. The CDR3 DNA follows: TGCGCCAGCAGCTTGGAGTCCCCCAGCGGAGGGAACACCGGGGAGCTGTTTTTT. Amino acids: CASSLESPSGGNTGELFF. The full variable domain, rest sourced from reference TRBV5-1 and TRBJ2-2, is KAGVTQTPRYLIKTRGQQVTLSCSPISGHRSVSWYQQTPGQGLQFLFEYFSETQRNKGNFPGRFSGRQFSNSRSEMNVSTLELGDSALYLCASSLESPSGGNTGELFFGEGSRLTVL.